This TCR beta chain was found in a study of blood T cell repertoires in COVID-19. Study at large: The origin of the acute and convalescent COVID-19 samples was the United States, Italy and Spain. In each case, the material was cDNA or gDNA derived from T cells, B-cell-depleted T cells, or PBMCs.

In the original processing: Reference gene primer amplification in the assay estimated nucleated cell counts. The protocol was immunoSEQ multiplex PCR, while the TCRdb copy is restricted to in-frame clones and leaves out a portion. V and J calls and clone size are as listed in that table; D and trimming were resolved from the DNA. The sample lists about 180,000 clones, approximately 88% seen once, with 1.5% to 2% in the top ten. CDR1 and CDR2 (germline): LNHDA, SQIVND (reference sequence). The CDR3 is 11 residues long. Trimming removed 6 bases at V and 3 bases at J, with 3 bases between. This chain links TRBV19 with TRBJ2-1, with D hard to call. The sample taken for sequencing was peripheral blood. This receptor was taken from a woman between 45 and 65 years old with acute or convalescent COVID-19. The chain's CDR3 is CASSIYNEQFF. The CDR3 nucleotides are TGTGCCAGTAGCATCTACAATGAGCAGTTCTTC.